This TCR beta chain was profiled in a study of blood T cell repertoires in COVID-19. Looking at the study overall: Samples of COVID-19 (acute and convalescent) were obtained from the United States, Italy and Spain. Nucleic acid was either cDNA or gDNA, and it came from T cells, B-cell-depleted T cells, or PBMCs.

The V gene's germline CDR1 is MNHNY and CDR2 SVGAGI (reference sequence). The ends lost 2 bases at V and 6 bases at J; junction bases unmatched: 6. The CDR3 length is 14 residues. Original methodology: Estimates of nucleated cell counts were drawn from the amplification of reference gene primers. TCRdb's copy holds only in-frame clones and misses some; the assay was immunoSEQ multiplex PCR. For V, J and clone size, that table is used; D and trimming come from the DNA. The data show 400,000 to 450,000 clones, approximately 90% seen once. The TCR comes from a woman aged 25 to 39 with active or convalescent COVID-19. The chain links TRBV6-6 to TRBJ2-7; 8 bases fit TRBD1. Sequencing was carried out using peripheral blood. The CDR3 is CASSYGQGGGEQYF. The CDR3 coding sequence is TGTGCCAGCAGTTACGGACAGGGAGGTGGCGAGCAGTACTTC.